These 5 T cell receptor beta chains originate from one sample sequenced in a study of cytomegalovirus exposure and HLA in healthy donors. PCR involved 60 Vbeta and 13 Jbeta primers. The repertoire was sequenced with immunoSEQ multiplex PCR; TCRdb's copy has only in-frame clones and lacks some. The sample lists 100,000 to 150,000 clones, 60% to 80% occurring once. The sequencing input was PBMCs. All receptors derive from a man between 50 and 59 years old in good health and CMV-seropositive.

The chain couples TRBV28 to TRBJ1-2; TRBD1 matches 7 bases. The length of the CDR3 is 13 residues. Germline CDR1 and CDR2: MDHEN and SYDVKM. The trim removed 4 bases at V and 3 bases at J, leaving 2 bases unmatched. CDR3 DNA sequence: TGTGCCAGCAGTTGGGGGACAGACTATGGCTACACCTTC. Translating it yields CASSWGTDYGYTF.

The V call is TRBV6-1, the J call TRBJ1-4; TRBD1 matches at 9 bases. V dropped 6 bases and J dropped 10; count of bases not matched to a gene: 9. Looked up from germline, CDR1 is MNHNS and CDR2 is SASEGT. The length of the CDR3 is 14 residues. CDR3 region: CASRMGQGRRKLFF. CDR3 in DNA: TGTGCCAGCAGGATGGGACAGGGTAGGCGAAAACTGTTTTTT.

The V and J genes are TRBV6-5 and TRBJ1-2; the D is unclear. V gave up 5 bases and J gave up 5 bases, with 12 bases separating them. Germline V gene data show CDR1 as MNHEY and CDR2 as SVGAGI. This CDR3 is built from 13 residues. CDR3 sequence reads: CASSPGPGYGYTF. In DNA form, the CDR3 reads TGTGCCAGCAGTCCCGGGCCGGGGTATGGCTACACCTTC.

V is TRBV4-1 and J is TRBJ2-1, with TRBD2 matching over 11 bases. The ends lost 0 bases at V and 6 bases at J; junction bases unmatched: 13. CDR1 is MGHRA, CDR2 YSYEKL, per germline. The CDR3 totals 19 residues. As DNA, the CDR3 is TGCGCCAGCAGCCAAGATTCATTAGTCGGACTAGCGGGCAGCAATGAGCAGTTCTTC. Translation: CASSQDSLVGLAGSNEQFF.

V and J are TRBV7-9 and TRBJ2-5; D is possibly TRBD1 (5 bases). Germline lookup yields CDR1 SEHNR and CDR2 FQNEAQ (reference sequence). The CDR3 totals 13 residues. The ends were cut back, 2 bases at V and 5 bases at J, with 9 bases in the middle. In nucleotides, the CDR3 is TGTGCCAGCAGCTTACCAGGGCCCGAGACCCAGTACTTC. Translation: CASSLPGPETQYF.